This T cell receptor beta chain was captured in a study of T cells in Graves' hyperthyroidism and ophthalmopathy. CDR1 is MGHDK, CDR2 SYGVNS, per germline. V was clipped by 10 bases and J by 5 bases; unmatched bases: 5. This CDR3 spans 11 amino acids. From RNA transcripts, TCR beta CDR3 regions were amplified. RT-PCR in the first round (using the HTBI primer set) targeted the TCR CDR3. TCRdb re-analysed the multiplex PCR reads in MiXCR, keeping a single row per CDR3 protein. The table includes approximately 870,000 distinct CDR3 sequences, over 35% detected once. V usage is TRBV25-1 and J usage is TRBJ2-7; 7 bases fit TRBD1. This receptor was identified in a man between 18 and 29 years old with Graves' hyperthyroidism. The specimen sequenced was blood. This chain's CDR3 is CATDRVDEQYF. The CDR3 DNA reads TGTGCCACCGACAGGGTTGACGAGCAGTACTTC.